Listed below are T cell receptor beta chains from one sample, sequenced in a study of regulatory T cells in long-lasting Graves disease. Each CDR3 protein gets one entry after TCRdb re-called the multiplex PCR reads with MiXCR. Of over 250,000 distinct CDR3 sequences listed, around 20% are singletons. Material: peripheral blood mononuclear cells (PBMCs), obtained when the disease was refractory, from a patient treated with antithyroid drugs. The source is a female donor with Graves disease. CDR3s include the opening cysteine and the closing phenylalanine or tryptophan. D genes are given only for firm matches. The size entry is marked missing in some rows and otherwise reads once, few, many or a size class.

>TRBD1|TRBV6-2/TRBV6-3|19|many|TRBJ2-6
CASSYYRPTGASGANVLTF
TGTGCCAGCAGTTACTACCGTCCGACAGGGGCCTCTGGGGCCAACGTCCTGACTTTC
>TRBD1|TRBV5-1|14|once|TRBJ2-5
CASSVGQGRETQYF
TGCGCCAGCAGCGTCGGACAGGGCCGAGAGACCCAGTACTTC
>-|TRBV15|15|once|TRBJ2-7
CATSRDQEGLNEQYF
TGTGCCACCAGCAGGGATCAGGAGGGCCTCAACGAGCAGTACTTC
>TRBD2|TRBV12-3/TRBV12-4|14|-|TRBJ2-7
CASSVASGKYEQYF
TGTGCCAGCAGTGTGGCTAGCGGGAAGTACGAGCAGTACTTC
>-|TRBV29-1|12|-|TRBJ2-7
CSARDITYEQYF
TGCAGCGCCCGGGACATTACCTACGAGCAGTACTTC
>TRBD1|TRBV2|14|many|TRBJ1-2
CASYTGTGVSGYTF
TGTGCCAGTTATACCGGGACAGGGGTTAGTGGCTACACCTTC
>-|TRBV19|13|few|TRBJ2-7
CASSLNRLGEQYF
TGTGCCAGTAGTTTGAACCGGTTGGGCGAGCAGTACTTC
>TRBD2|TRBV29-1|16|-|TRBJ2-3
CSVEGVASGSADTQYF
TGCAGCGTTGAAGGGGTAGCTAGCGGGAGCGCAGATACGCAGTATTTT
>TRBD2|TRBV29-1|13|-|TRBJ2-5
CSSAVGGGGTQYF
TGCAGCTCCGCCGTCGGGGGGGGGGGGACCCAGTACTTC
>TRBD1|TRBV18|17|-|TRBJ2-7
CASSPAPPGTGLYEQYF
TGTGCCAGCTCACCAGCGCCCCCCGGGACAGGGTTGTACGAGCAGTACTTC
>-|TRBV7-2|14|many|TRBJ2-7
CASSLSGFGYEQYF
TGTGCCAGCAGCTTATCGGGGTTCGGGTACGAGCAGTACTTC
>TRBD2|TRBV12-3/TRBV12-4|14|many|TRBJ2-7
CASSPPGLAYEQYF
TGTGCCAGCAGCCCTCCCGGACTAGCGTACGAGCAGTACTTC
>TRBD1|TRBV7-3|18|-|TRBJ1-3
CASSSCPLRDREWNTIYF
TGTGCCAGCAGCTCTTGCCCCCTCCGGGACAGGGAGTGGAACACCATATATTTT
>-|TRBV11-2|14|few|TRBJ1-4
CASSTGPINEKLFF
TGTGCCAGCAGCACCGGGCCAATTAATGAAAAACTGTTTTTT
>-|TRBV20-1|13|few|TRBJ1-5
CSAHVTEHQPQHF
TGCAGTGCTCATGTCACAGAACATCAGCCCCAGCATTTT
>-|TRBV7-2|17|few|TRBJ2-2
CASSSSRDSQNTGELFF
TGTGCCAGCAGCTCGTCCCGGGACTCCCAGAACACCGGGGAGCTGTTTTTT
>-|TRBV6-6|15|-|TRBJ1-5
CASSYSGGRDQPQHF
TGTGCCAGCAGTTACTCGGGGGGACGCGATCAGCCCCAGCATTTT
>-|TRBV7-2|15|few|TRBJ2-6
CASSNPGIGANVLTF
TGTGCCAGCAGTAACCCTGGGATTGGGGCCAACGTCCTGACTTTC
>-|TRBV2|14|many|TRBJ1-5
CASSDRVGNQPQHF
TGTGCCAGCAGTGACAGGGTTGGCAATCAGCCCCAGCATTTT
>-|TRBV28|16|many|TRBJ2-4
CASSLPRDRDKNIQYF
TGTGCCAGCAGTTTACCCAGGGATCGGGACAAAAACATTCAGTACTTC
>-|TRBV20-1|11|few|TRBJ2-3
CSAREADTQYF
TGCAGTGCTAGGGAGGCAGATACGCAGTATTTT
>-|TRBV7-2|16|few|TRBJ2-3
CASSLGSGADTDTQYF
TGTGCCAGCAGCTTAGGGAGCGGAGCGGACACAGATACGCAGTATTTT
>-|TRBV12-3/TRBV12-4|21|few|TRBJ2-6
CASSSPVAGGRSLSGANVLTF
TGTGCCAGCAGTTCCCCAGTGGCAGGGGGGCGCTCTCTCTCTGGGGCCAACGTCCTGACTTTC
>-|TRBV24-1|14|-|TRBJ1-5
CATSDPGVGQPQHF
TGTGCCACCAGTGACCCAGGGGTGGGGCAGCCCCAGCATTTT
>TRBD1|TRBV20-1|14|few|TRBJ1-6
CSARDRGNNSPLHF
TGCAGTGCTAGGGACAGGGGGAATAATTCACCCCTCCACTTT
>-|TRBV27|13|many|TRBJ1-2
CASSLLPLRGYTF
TGTGCCAGCAGTCTCCTTCCCCTTAGAGGCTACACCTTC
>-|TRBV20-1|13|many|TRBJ2-7
CSARREYTYEQYF
TGCAGTGCTCGAAGGGAGTACACCTACGAGCAGTACTTC
>-|TRBV5-6|17|-|TRBJ1-2
CASSFYQTWDPLSGYTF
TGTGCCAGCAGCTTCTACCAGACTTGGGACCCCCTATCTGGCTACACCTTC
>-|TRBV7-2|15|many|TRBJ2-7
CASSLVGIPPYEQYF
TGTGCCAGCAGCTTAGTGGGCATCCCCCCCTACGAGCAGTACTTC
>-|TRBV29-1|14|few|TRBJ2-5
CSVQTFQGGETQYF
TGCAGCGTCCAGACATTCCAGGGAGGCGAGACCCAGTACTTC
>TRBD2|TRBV7-6|17|-|TRBJ2-2
CASSLALAGFDTGELFF
TGTGCCAGCAGCTTAGCACTAGCGGGGTTTGACACCGGGGAGCTGTTTTTT
>-|TRBV5-5|14|-|TRBJ2-5
CASSFGGREETQYF
TGTGCCAGCAGCTTCGGCGGAAGGGAGGAGACCCAGTACTTC
>TRBD2|TRBV7-2|15|many|TRBJ2-7
CASSLSAGVGYEQYF
TGTGCCAGCAGCTTATCAGCGGGAGTGGGCTACGAGCAGTACTTC
>-|TRBV24-1|15|-|TRBJ2-2
CATSGSAPNTGELFF
TGTGCCACCAGTGGTTCAGCCCCGAACACCGGGGAGCTGTTTTTT
>TRBD1|TRBV5-1|14|many|TRBJ2-7
CASRLDTGAYEQYF
TGCGCCAGCAGGCTGGACACAGGGGCCTACGAGCAGTACTTC
>-|TRBV7-9|16|-|TRBJ2-7
CASSSEGGSWFPEQYF
TGTGCCAGCAGCTCCGAGGGAGGTAGCTGGTTCCCCGAGCAGTACTTC
>TRBD1|TRBV20-1|13|few|TRBJ1-2
CSAEPGQGASDTF
TGCAGTGCAGAACCGGGACAGGGAGCCAGTGACACCTTC
>-|TRBV24-1|13|many|TRBJ2-4
CATSDSGRDIQYF
TGTGCCACCAGTGATTCCGGCAGGGACATTCAGTACTTC